This record covers a single TCR beta chain. The CDR3 totals 15 residues. CDR1 and CDR2 (germline): MDHEN, SYDVKM. J lost 2 bases, V lost 6 bases, and 7 bases had no gene match. The data originate from a study of T cell changes during pregnancy in multiple sclerosis. The method was immunoSEQ multiplex PCR; TCRdb's version includes in-frame clones alone and lacks a portion of them. Of about 70,000 clones listed, about 94% are singletons. The specimen comprised peripheral blood, sampled in the third trimester of pregnancy. The chain is built from TRBV28 and TRBJ1-1, with TRBD1 matching over 9 bases. The source of this sequence is a female donor with multiple sclerosis, enrolled in a pregnancy study. CDR3 nucleotides: TGTGCCAGCAGAGTACAGGGGGCGATTAACACTGAAGCTTTCTTT. Amino acid sequence: CASRVQGAINTEAFF. Together with reference TRBV28 and TRBJ1-1, the CDR3 gives the full variable domain: DVKVTQSSRYLVKRTGEKVFLECVQDMDHENMFWYRQDPGLGLRLIYFSYDVKMKEKGDIPEGYSVSREKKERFSLILESASTNQTSMYLCASRVQGAINTEAFFGQGTRLTVV.